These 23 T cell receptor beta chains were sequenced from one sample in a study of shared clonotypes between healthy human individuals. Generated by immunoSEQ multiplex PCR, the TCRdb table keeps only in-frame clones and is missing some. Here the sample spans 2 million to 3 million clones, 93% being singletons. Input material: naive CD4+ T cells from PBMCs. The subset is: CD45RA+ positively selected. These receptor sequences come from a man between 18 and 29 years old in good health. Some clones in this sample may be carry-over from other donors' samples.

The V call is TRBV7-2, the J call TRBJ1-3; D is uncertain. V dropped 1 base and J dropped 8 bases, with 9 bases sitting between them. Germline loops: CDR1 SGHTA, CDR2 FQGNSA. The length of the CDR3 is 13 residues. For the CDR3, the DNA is TGTGCCAGCAGCTTAGGGGGTACTGACACCATATATTTT. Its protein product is CASSLGGTDTIYF.

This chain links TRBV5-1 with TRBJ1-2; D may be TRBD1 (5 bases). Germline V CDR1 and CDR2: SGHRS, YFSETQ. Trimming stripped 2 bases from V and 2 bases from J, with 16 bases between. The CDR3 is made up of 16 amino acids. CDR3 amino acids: CASSLGTRGPNYGYTF. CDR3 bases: TGCGCCAGCAGCTTAGGTACAAGGGGCCCGAACTATGGCTACACCTTC.

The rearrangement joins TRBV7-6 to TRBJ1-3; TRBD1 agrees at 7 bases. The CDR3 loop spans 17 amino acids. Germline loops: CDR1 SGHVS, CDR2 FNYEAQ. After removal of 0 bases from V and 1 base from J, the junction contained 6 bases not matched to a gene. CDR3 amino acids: CASSLAQGHRSGNTIYF. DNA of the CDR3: TGTGCCAGCAGCTTAGCACAGGGGCACCGATCTGGAAACACCATATATTTT. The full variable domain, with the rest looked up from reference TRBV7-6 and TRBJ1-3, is GAGVSQSPRYKVTKRGQDVALRCDPISGHVSLYWYRQALGQGPEFLTYFNYEAQQDKSGLPNDRFSAERPEGSISTLTIQRTEQRDSAMYRCASSLAQGHRSGNTIYFGEGSWLTVV.

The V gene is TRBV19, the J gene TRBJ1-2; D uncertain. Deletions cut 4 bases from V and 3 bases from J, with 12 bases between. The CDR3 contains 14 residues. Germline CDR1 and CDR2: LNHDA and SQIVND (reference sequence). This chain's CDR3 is CASSTVLDYYGYTF. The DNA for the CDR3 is TGTGCCAGTAGTACCGTACTCGACTACTATGGCTACACCTTC.

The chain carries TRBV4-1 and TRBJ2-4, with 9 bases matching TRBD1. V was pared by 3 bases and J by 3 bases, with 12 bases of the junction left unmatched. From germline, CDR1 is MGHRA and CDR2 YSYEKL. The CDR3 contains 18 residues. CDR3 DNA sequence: TGCGCCAGCAGCCAGGGTGGACAGGGGCGCCGAGTCAAAAACATTCAGTACTTC. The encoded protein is CASSQGGQGRRVKNIQYF.

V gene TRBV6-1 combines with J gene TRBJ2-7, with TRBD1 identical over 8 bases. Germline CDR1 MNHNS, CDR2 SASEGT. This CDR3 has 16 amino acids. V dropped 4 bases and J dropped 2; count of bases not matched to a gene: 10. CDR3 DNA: TGTGCCAGCAGTGCGGCCGACAGGGGCTTTGCCTACGAGCAGTACTTC. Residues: CASSAADRGFAYEQYF.

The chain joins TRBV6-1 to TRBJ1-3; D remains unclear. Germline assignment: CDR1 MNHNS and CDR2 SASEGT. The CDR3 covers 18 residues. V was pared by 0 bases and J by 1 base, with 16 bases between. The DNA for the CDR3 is TGTGCCAGCAGTGAAGCCCGGTCGGGTGAGAGGTCTGGAAACACCATATATTTT. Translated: CASSEARSGERSGNTIYF.

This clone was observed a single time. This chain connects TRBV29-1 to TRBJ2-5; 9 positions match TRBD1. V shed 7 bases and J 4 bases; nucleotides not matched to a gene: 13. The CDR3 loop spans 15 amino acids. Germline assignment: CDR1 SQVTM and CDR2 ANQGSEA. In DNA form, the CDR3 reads TGCAGCGCTGGGTTTGGGACAGGGAAGGGAGAGACCCAGTACTTC. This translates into CSAGFGTGKGETQYF.

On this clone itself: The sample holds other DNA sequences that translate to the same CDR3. The CDR3 reads CASSPGTSGNNEQFF. Written as DNA, the CDR3 is TGTGCCAGCTCACCTGGGACTAGCGGAAACAATGAGCAGTTCTTC. The rearrangement uses TRBV18 and TRBJ2-1, with 11 bases lining up with TRBD2. CDR1 KGHSH and CDR2 LQKENI come from the germline V gene. J was trimmed by 5 bases and V by 3 bases; bases with no gene match: 3. This CDR3 contains 15 residues.

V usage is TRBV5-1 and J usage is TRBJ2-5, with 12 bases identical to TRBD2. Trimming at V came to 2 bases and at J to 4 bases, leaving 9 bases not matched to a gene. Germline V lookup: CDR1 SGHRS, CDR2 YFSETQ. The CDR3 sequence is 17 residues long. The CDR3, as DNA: TGCGCCAGCAGCTTCATTCCGCTAGCGGGAGGGGGAGAGACCCAGTACTTC. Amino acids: CASSFIPLAGGGETQYF.

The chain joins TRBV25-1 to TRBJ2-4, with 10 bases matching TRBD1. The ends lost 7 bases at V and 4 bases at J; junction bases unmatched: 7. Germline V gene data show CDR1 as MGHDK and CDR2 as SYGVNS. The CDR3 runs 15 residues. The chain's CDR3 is CASTHSGQGKNIQYF. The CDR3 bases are TGTGCCAGCACCCATTCGGGACAGGGGAAAAACATTCAGTACTTC. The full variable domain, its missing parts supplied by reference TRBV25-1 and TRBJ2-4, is EADIYQTPRYLVIGTGKKITLECSQTMGHDKMYWYQQDPGMELHLIHYSYGVNSTEKGDLSSESTVSRIRTEHFPLTLESARPSHTSQYLCASTHSGQGKNIQYFGAGTRLSVL.

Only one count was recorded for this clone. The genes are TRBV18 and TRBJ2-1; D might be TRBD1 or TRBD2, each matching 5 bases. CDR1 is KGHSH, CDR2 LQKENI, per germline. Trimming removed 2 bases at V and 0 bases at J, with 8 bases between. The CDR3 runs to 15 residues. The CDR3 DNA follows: TGTGCCAGCTCACCAAGGGACGCCTCCTACAATGAGCAGTTCTTC. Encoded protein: CASSPRDASYNEQFF.

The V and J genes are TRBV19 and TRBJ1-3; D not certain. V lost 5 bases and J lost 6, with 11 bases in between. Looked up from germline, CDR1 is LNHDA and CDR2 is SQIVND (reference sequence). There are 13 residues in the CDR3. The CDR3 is CASSYLGANTIYF. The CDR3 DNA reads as TGTGCCAGTAGTTACCTCGGTGCAAACACCATATATTTT.

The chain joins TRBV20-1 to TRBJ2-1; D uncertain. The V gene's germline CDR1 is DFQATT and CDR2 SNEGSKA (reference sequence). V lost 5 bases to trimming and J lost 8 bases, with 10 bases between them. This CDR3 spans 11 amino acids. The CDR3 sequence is CSAAPLYEQFF. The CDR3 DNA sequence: TGCAGTGCTGCCCCTCTCTATGAGCAGTTCTTC.

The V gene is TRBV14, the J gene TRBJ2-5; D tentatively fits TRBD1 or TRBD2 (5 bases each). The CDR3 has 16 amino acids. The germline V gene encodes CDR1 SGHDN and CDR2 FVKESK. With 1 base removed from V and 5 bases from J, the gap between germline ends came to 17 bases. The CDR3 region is CASSQGGNQPRETQYF. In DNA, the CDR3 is TGTGCCAGCAGCCAAGGGGGGAACCAGCCGAGGGAGACCCAGTACTTC.

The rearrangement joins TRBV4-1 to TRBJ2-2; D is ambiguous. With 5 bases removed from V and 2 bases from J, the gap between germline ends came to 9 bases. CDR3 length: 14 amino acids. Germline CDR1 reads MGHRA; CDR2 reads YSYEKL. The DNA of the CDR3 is TGCGCCAGCAGCAGAGTTCCTAACACCGGGGAGCTGTTTTTT. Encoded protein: CASSRVPNTGELFF.

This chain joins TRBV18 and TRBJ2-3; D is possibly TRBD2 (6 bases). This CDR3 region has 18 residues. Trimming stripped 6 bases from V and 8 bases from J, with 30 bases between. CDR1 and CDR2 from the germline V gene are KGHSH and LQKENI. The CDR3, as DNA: TGTGCCAGCTCGTCGACTAGACAAAGGGACTCTCCGAGGAGTACGCAGTATTTT. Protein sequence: CASSSTRQRDSPRSTQYF.

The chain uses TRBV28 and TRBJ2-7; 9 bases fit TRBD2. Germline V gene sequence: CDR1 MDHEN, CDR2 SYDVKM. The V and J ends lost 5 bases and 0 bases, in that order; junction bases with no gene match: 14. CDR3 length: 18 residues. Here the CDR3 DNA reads TGTGCCAGCAGTCTACAGATATTACTAGCGGGTAACTCCTACGAGCAGTACTTC. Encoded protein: CASSLQILLAGNSYEQYF.

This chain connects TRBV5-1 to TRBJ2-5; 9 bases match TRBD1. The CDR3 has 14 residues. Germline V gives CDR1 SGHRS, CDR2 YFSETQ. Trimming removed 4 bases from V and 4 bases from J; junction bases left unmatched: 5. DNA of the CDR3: TGCGCCAGCAGCCGGGACAGGGCTTCAGAGACCCAGTACTTC. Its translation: CASSRDRASETQYF.

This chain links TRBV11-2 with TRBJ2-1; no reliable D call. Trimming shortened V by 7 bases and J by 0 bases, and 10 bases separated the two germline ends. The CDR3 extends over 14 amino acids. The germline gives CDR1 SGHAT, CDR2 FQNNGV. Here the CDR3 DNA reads TGTGCCAGCAACGACGGTAGCTCCTACAATGAGCAGTTCTTC. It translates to CASNDGSSYNEQFF.

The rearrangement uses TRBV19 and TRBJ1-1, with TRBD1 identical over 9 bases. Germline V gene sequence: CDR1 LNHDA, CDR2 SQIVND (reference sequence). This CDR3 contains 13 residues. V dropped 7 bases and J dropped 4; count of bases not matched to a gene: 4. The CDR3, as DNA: TGTGCCAGTATGTGGACAGGGGCCACTGAAGCTTTCTTT. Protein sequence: CASMWTGATEAFF.

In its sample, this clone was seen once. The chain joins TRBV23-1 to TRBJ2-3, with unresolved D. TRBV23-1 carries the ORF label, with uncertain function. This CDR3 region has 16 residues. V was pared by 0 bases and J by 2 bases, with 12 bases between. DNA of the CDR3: TGCGCCAGCAGTCAATCGATAACTTGGCCCACAGATACGCAGTATTTT. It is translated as CASSQSITWPTDTQYF.

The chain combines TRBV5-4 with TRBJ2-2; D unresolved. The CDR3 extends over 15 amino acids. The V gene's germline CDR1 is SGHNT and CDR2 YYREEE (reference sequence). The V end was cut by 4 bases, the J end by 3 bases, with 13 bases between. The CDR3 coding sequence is TGTGCCAGCAGCCAGGAGTGGGAAGACACCGGGGAGCTGTTTTTT. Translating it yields CASSQEWEDTGELFF. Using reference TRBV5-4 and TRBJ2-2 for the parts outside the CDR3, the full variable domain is ETGVTQSPTHLIKTRGQQVTLRCSSQSGHNTVSWYQQALGQGPQFIFQYYREEENGRGNFPPRFSGLQFPNYSSELNVNALELDDSALYLCASSQEWEDTGELFFGEGSRLTVL.